This T cell receptor (beta chain) was identified in a study of cytomegalovirus exposure and HLA in healthy donors (dated by TCRdb to about 2017). About the investigation overall: According to an earlier analysis of 550 to 750 of the donors, 150 million to 200 million T cells yielded roughly 110 million unique TCR beta sequences and 250 to 350 Gb of sequence data. To decide whether each TCR beta V gene segment behaved as functional or pseudogenic, an earlier analysis of nearly 600 of the donors relied on high-throughput TCR beta sequencing. Among the roughly 390 genotyped donors, approximately 82% belonged to the genetic ancestry cluster associated with self-reported Caucasian donors. The study profiled the T cell repertoires of around 700 subjects by immunosequencing and related them to cytomegalovirus serostatus. To study patterns of TCR occurrence, a later analysis re-analyzed previously published TCR beta repertoires from 650 to 750 donors and added high-resolution HLA genotyping. Alongside the repertoire data, information on donor age, sex, ethnicity and CMV serostatus was compiled. Rather than drawing on any new phenotypic data, the later analysis identified candidate immune exposures from TCR beta sequences and the way those sequences occurred across donors. A later genetic analysis used genome-wide SNP genotypes for about 55% of the 666 donors, treating that subset as a discovery cohort. Roughly 5 DR-DQ haplotypes were handled as single units for association and clustering, since linkage in the cohort was strong. Besides the first cohort of around 700 subjects, a separate validation cohort made up of around 120 different subjects was used. An early release that covered 640 HLA-typed donors contained around 330 gigabases of sequencing data and approximately 85 million unique TCR sequences. HLA typing included class I and class II loci at four-digit resolution. To predict cytomegalovirus infection status, the study brought together high-throughput TCR immunosequencing, statistical association of individual TCRs with disease status, and machine learning. All discovery cohort repertoires had been generated using a single sequencing platform. The number of typed donors differed by locus: about 620-630 for A, B, C, DRB1 and DQB1; some 500 for DQA1; roughly 600 for DPA1; and about 450 for DPB1. Among 398 genotyped donors of the cohort, an average of about 220,000 unique TCR beta nucleotide sequences was sequenced per donor, of which roughly 17% were non-productive. The study aimed to test whether cataloging public T cell receptors could reveal signatures of past pathogen exposure. Study-level results and caveats: A few of the identified cytomegalovirus-associated TCR beta chains were confirmed in vitro to be specific for cytomegalovirus antigens. Only TCR beta chains were sequenced in this cohort, and the absence of alpha or paired-chain data limited detectable features. In a later analysis, several top co-occurrence clusters were reported to appear linked to parvovirus B19, influenza, CMV and Epstein-Barr virus. For the cohort, immune exposure information was limited to CMV serostatus. Compared with equally common non-associated chains, HLA-associated TCR beta chains in a later analysis were more clonally expanded and had lower generation probabilities. In a later genetic analysis, fewer N-insertions in productive TCRs were reported among donors in an Asian-associated ancestry cluster than the roughly 700-donor mean. An earlier analysis of approximately 500 of the donors showed that most TCR beta V segments appeared in productive rearrangements either about 87% or about 30% of the time, which broadly matched IMGT annotations. A further reported finding was that TCR beta sequences accurately predicted the HLA-A and HLA-B alleles for most subjects in the first cohort. Most TCR sequences were observed very rarely across donors, whereas some public TCRs were present in many individuals. Assigning TCR associations to individual alleles was difficult when HLA alleles, especially DR and DQ, strongly co-occurred. Sequencing depth was assumed to be roughly uniform across donors in the presence/absence analyses, though that assumption may not hold. Correlated functional status among segregating V segments might reflect linkage disequilibrium, but an unknown experimental factor could not be ruled out. Most CMV-associated TCR beta chains appeared to be HLA-restricted in a later analysis, and the HLA associations seemed to be driven largely by CMV exposure. Because some donors lacked HLA typing at each locus, the association tests relied only on the typed subset. In the study, approximately 150 TCR beta chains were listed as associated with cytomegalovirus. Over 15 rarely observed V segments, including chromosome 9 orphons, were excluded from the earlier analysis of about 500 of the donors because counts were too low. A group of highly shared sequence variants was considered likely to be a technical artifact of the sequencing pipeline. According to a later analysis, TCR association rates differed among HLA loci, with DRB1 alleles showing the most associated TCRs and HLA-C alleles showing the fewest. Because the 87-base-pair reads could not distinguish some IMGT-functional V segments, including TRBV6-2 and TRBV6-3, those segments were excluded. A later analysis associated 15,000 to 20,000 TCR beta sequences with specific HLA alleles at a false discovery rate of 0.05. The classifier was reported to diagnose cytomegalovirus status with high specificity and sensitivity in both the original cohort and the validation cohort. It was suggested by the authors that the approach could potentially be generalized to other disease states and immunological phenotypes. An association between a missense DCLRE1C variant and V-gene and J-gene trimming of TCR beta chains was found in a later genetic analysis and replicated in an independent cohort.

V is pruned by 2 bases and J by 5 bases, leaving 6 bases of the junction without a gene match. The CDR3 measures 15 amino acids from cysteine to phenylalanine. Only the CDR3 part of the read is kept: 45 bases, read in frame from the first base. The germline V gene encodes CDR1 SNHLY and CDR2 FYNNEI. Receptors were amplified or captured by the immunoSEQ multiplex PCR assay. The multiplex PCR relied on a mix of 60 forward primers for TCR Vbeta segments and 13 reverse primers for TCR Jbeta segments. The CDR3 region of rearranged TCR beta genes was amplified from genomic DNA with a multiplex PCR assay. On the Illumina HiSeq System, the amplified TCR beta libraries were sequenced as 87-base-pair reads. In the authors' own workflow: A later analysis counted about 80 million unique TCR beta chains across the 670 or so repertoires, and roughly 9.9 million of these chains were shared by at least two donors. Raw reads were error-corrected and collapsed into unique sequences by a nearest-neighbor algorithm in which closely related sequences were merged to remove PCR and sequencing errors. V, D and J gene segments were assigned by aligning CDR3 sequences to IMGT reference sequences. Each retained sequence needed at least a six-nucleotide match to both a V gene segment and a J gene segment. Rearrangements were called productive when the CDR3 lacked stop codons and stayed in frame with V and J; all others were non-productive. Following IMGT convention, CDR3 was defined as the stretch from the second conserved V-encoded cysteine to the conserved J-encoded phenylalanine. The earlier analysis of about 590 of the donors excluded sequences that lacked an unambiguous match to a single V gene segment. In an earlier analysis of 587 of the donors, V segments were called functional above 56.7% productive rearrangements and were called segregating when the between-donor standard deviation exceeded 5%. A statistical classification framework was built to diagnose cytomegalovirus status from the catalog of TCR beta chain sequences. V and J gene assignment, in a later analysis, came from comparing TCR nucleotide sequences with IMGT/GENE-DB human TR gene sequences. A later analysis assigned CDR3 sequences and most-parsimonious VDJ recombination scenarios with the TCRdist pipeline. In a later analysis, each TCR beta chain was defined by its CDR3 amino acid sequence together with its V-gene family, and reads lacking a unique V-gene family were excluded. As a way to deal with suspected cross-contamination and a sequencing artifact, a later analysis dropped hundreds of nucleotide sequences that were highly shared and had low generation probability. In a later analysis, a clonal expansion index for each public chain was calculated from normalized within-repertoire ranks of inferred template counts. In a later analysis, generation probabilities were computed with a VDJ recombination model fitted to out-of-frame rearrangements, and the resulting probabilities were checked against IGoR. A later analysis scored TCR-TCR, TCR-HLA and TCR-CMV co-occurrence with hypergeometric tests, applying a repertoire-size bias correction to TCR pairs. False discovery rates were estimated in a later analysis by permuting HLA or CMV assignments 20 times. In a later analysis, co-occurring TCRs were grouped with DBSCAN, and TCRdist sequence similarity was added when clustering was performed within HLA-allele-positive subsets. Co-occurrence clustering excluded repertoires with fewer than 30,000 or more than 120,000 public chains, plus five with anomalous nucleotide sharing. Imported from immuneACCESS, the table was reduced by TCRdb to in-frame sequences with V and J called. These copies leave out some clones; in studies compared against another copy, an unresolved V gene accounts for under half, and the cause of the remainder is not known. Clonal size and the V and J genes are those of that table, whereas D and trimming came from the DNA. The sample contains 130,000 to 150,000 clones, over 75% of them found a single time. Of the sample, approximately 8.8% is held by the ten largest clones.

In total, over 600 healthy bone marrow donors made up the cohort. At the time of sampling, every cohort member was nominally healthy, though immune exposures that went unrecorded were likely present. The donor was CMV seropositive and was included in the group of 250 to 350 seropositive cohort members. A peripheral blood sample was collected from each donor, and TCR beta sequencing was performed on peripheral blood mononuclear cells. Genomic DNA was extracted from the blood cell samples with the Qiagen DNeasy Blood Extraction Kit. This clone was seen repeatedly, ten times or more. It lacks a known antigen. No much larger clone exists at a distance of one base, and base qualities are not known.

Recombination connected TRBV2 to TRBJ2-1; TRBD1 agrees with 7 junctional bases. This TCR was sampled from a woman between 50 and 59 years old in good health and CMV-seropositive. The specimen sequenced was PBMCs. The DNA is TGTGCCAGCAGTGAACCCGGGACAGAGGACAATGAGCAGTTCTTC. It encodes CASSEPGTEDNEQFF.